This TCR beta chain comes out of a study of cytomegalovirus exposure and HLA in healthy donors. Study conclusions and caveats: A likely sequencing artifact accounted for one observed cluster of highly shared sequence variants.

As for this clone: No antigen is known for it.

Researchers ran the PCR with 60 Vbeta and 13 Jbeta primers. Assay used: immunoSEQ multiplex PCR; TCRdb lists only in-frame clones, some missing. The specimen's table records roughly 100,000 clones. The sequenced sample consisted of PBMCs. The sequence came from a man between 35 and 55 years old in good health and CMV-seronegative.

CDR3 in amino acids: CATKQTGFVMNTEAFF. The CDR3 nucleotides are TGTGCCACCAAGCAGACAGGGTTCGTCATGAACACTGAAGCTTTCTTT. The rearrangement uses TRBV5-8 and TRBJ1-1; 7 bases align to TRBD1. There are 16 residues in the CDR3. Germline lookup yields CDR1 SGHTS and CDR2 YDEGEE. With 9 bases clipped from V and 0 bases from J, the junction kept 14 bases outside the gene matches.